This entry concerns a single TCR beta chain. Its antigen remains unknown. The data were produced by immunoSEQ multiplex PCR, yet TCRdb's version contains in-frame clones alone and is incomplete. Counted here are 3,000 to 4,500 clones, about three quarters occurring once; the ten biggest clones make up 22%. The germline V gene has CDR1 PRHDT and CDR2 FYEKMQ (reference sequence). The CDR3 spans 12 residues. Trimming took off 0 bases at V and 4 bases at J, with 1 base between the two ends. Tumor samples were taken before definitive surgery or chemotherapy. The data originate from a study of high-grade serous ovarian cancer treatment subgroups. At the level of the study: Each sample yielded on average 7,494 unique TCR beta rearrangements from 13,000 or so reads.

The study's findings and limits: Bulk tumor TCR sequencing gave no spatial information. Tumors within one patient showed repertoire similarity of about 0.095 to 0.85.

What was sequenced was tumor tissue. The chain employs TRBV13 and TRBJ2-1; D not certain. This receptor was identified in a human donor with high-grade serous ovarian cancer. The CDR3: CASSLGYNEQFF. The DNA for the CDR3 is TGTGCCAGCAGCTTAGGGTACAATGAGCAGTTCTTC. The variable domain in full, completed from reference TRBV13 and TRBJ2-1, reads AAGVIQSPRHLIKEKRETATLKCYPIPRHDTVYWYQQGPGQDPQFLISFYEKMQSDKGSIPDRFSAQQFSDYHSELNMSSLELGDSALYFCASSLGYNEQFFGPGTRLTVL.